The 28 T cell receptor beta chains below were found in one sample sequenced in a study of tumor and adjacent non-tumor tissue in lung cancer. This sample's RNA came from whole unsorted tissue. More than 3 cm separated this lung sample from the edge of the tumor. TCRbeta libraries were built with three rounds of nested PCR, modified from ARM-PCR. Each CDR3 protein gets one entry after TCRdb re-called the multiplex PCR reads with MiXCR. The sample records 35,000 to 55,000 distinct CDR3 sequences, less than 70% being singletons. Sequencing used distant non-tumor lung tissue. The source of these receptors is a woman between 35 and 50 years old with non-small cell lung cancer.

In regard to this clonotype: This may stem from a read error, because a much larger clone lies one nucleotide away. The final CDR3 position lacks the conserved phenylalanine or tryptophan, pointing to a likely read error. The CDR3 DNA follows: TGCAGTGCTAGTACCAGGGGAAACTATGGCTACACCATC. This translates into CSASTRGNYGYTI. V usage is TRBV20-1 and J usage is TRBJ1-2; D is perhaps TRBD1 (6 bases). The V end was cut by 3 bases, the J end by 2 bases, with 10 bases between. The germline CDR1 and CDR2 sequences are DFQATT and SNEGSKA (reference sequence). The CDR3 is 13 residues long.

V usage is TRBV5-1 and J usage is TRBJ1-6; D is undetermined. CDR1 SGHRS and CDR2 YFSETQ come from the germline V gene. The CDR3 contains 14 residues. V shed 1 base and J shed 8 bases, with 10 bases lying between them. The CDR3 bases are TGCGCCAGCAGCTTGAACGGTGATCATTCACCCCTCCACTTT. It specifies CASSLNGDHSPLHF.

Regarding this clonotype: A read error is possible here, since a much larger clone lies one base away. CDR3 sequence reads: CAGSPGRVYTQYF. CDR3 DNA: TGTGCCGGCAGCCCGGGGAGGGTATATACGCAGTATTTT. The chain has TRBV28 and TRBJ2-3; 7 bases fit TRBD2. The germline gives CDR1 MDHEN, CDR2 SYDVKM. The CDR3 has 13 amino acids.

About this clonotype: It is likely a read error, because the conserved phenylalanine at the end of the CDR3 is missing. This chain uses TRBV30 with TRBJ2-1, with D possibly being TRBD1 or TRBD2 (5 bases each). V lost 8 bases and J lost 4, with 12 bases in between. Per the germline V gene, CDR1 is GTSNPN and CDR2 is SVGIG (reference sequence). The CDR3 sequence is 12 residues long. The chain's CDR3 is CALHWGYNEQFL. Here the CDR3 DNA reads TGTGCCCTACACTGGGGGTACAATGAGCAGTTCCTC.

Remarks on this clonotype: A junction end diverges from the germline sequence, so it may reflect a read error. DNA of the CDR3: TGTGCCAGCAGCCTGGGACTAGATACGCAATATTTT. Translation gives CASSLGLDTQYF. V gene TRBV11-2 combines with J gene TRBJ2-3, with 8 bases lining up with TRBD2. Germline CDR1 and CDR2: SGHAT and FQNNGV. The CDR3 extends over 12 amino acids.

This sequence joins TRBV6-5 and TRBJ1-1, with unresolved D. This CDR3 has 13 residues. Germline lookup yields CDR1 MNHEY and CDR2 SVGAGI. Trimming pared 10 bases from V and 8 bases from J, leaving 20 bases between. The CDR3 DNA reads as TGTGCCAACAGCAATGGGCCACCACAAGAAGCTTTCTTT. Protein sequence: CANSNGPPQEAFF.

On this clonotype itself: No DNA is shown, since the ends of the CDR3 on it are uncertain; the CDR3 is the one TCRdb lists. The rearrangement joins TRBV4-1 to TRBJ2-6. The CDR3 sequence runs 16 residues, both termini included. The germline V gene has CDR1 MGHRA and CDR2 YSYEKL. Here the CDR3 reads CASSQVVGNGANILSF.

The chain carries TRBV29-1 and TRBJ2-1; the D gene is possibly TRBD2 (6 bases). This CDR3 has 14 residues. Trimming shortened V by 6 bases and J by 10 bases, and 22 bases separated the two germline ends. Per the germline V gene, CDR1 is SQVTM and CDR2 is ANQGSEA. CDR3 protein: CSVPRGGRSREQFF. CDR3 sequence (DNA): TGCAGCGTCCCCCGGGGTGGGAGGTCAAGGGAGCAGTTCTTC.

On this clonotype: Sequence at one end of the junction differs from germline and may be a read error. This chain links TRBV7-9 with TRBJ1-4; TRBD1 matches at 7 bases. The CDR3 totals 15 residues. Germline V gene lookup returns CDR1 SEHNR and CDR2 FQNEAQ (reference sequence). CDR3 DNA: TGTGCCAGCAGTTCGAGGGACAGCCTCAATGAAAAACTGTTCTTT. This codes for CASSSRDSLNEKLFF.

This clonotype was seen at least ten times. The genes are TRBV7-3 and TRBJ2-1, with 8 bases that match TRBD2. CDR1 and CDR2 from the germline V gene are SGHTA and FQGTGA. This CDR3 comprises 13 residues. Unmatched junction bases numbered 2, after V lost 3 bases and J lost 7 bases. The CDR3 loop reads CASSFGGGNEQFF. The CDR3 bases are TGTGCCAGCAGCTTCGGGGGGGGGAATGAGCAGTTCTTC.

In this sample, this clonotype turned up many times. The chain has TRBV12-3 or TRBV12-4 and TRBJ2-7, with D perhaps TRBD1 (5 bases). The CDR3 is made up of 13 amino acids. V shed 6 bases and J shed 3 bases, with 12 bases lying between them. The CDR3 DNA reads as TGTGCCAGCAGAAGGGGTTCGGGCTACGAGCAGTACTTC. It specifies CASRRGSGYEQYF.

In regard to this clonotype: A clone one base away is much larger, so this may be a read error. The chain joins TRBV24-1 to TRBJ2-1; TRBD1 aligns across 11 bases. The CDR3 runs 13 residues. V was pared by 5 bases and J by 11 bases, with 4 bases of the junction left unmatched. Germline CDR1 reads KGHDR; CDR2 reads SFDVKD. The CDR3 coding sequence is TGTGCCACCAGTGGGGACAGGGGGAATAAGCAGTTCTTC. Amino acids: CATSGDRGNKQFF.

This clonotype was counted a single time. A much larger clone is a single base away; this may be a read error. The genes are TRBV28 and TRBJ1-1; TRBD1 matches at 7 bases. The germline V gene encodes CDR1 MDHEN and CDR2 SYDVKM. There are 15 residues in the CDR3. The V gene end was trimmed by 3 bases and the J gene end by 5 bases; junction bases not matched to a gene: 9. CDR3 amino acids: CASSFGTALRTEAFF. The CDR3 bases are TGTGCCAGCAGTTTCGGGACAGCCCTGAGGACTGAAGCTTTCTTT.

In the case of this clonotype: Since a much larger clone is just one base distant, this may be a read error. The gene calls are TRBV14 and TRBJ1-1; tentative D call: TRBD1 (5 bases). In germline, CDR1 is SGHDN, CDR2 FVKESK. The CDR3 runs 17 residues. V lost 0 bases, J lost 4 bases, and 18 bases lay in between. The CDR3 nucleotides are TGTGCCAGCAGCCAAGATAGGTGGGCAGGGATCACCACTGAAGCTTTCTTT. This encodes CASSQDRWAGITTEAFF.

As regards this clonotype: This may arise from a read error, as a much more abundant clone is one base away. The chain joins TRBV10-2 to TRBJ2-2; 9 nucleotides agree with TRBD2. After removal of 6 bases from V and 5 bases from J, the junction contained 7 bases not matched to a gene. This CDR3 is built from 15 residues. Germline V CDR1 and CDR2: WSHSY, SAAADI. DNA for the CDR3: TGCGCCAGCAGGATTAGCGGGGGAGGTACCGGGGAGCTGTTTTTT. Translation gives CASRISGGGTGELFF.

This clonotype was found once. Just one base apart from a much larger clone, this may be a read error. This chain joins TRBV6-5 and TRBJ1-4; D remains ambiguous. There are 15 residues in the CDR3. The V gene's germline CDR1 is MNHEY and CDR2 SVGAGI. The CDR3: CAGSYVDGLNEKLFF. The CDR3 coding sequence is TGTGCCGGCAGTTACGTAGACGGCCTAAATGAAAAACTGTTTTTT.

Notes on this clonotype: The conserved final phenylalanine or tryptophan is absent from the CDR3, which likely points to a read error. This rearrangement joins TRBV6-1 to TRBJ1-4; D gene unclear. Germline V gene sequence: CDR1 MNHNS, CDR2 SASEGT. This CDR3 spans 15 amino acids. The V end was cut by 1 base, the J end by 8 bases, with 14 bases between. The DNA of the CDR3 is TGTGCCAGCAGTGAAGAGCCTAGGGTCGTGGAAAAACTGTTTCTT. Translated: CASSEEPRVVEKLFL.

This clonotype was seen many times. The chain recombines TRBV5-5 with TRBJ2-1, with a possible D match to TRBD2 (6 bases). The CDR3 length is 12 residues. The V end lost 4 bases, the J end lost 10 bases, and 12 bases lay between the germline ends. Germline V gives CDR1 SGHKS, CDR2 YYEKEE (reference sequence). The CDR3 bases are TGTGCCAGCAGCCTGGCGGGGCAGGAGCAGTTCTTC. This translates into CASSLAGQEQFF.

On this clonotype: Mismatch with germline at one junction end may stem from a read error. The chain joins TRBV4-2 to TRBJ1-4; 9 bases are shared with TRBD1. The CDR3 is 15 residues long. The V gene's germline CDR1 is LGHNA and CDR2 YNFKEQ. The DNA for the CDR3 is TGTACCAGCAGCCAGGGAGACAGGGGGTCTGAAAAACTGCTTTTT. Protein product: CTSSQGDRGSEKLLF.

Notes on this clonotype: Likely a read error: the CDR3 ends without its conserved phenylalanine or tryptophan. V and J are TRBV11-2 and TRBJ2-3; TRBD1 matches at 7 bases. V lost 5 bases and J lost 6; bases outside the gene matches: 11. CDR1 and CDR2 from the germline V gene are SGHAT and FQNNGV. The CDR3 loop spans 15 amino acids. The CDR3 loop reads CASSERQGAWDTQYS. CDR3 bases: TGTGCCAGCAGCGAACGACAGGGAGCCTGGGATACGCAGTATTCT.

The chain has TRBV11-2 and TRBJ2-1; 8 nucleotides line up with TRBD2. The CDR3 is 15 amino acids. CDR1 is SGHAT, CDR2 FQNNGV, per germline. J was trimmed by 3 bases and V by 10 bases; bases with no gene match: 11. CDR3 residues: CANRQAGDLYNEQFF. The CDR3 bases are TGTGCCAACAGACAAGCGGGGGACCTCTACAATGAGCAGTTCTTC.

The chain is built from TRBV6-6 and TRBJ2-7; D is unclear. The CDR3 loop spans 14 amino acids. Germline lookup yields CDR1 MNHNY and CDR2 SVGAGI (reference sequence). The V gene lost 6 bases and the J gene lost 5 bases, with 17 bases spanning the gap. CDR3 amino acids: CASRGTIVRDEQYF. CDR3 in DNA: TGTGCCAGCAGGGGAACTATCGTGAGAGACGAGCAGTACTTC.

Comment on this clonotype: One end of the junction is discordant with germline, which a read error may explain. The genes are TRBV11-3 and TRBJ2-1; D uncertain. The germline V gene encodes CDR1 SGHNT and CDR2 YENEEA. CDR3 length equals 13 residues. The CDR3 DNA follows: TGTGCCAGCAGTTTAGGAATTTACAATGAGCATTTCTTC. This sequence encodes CASSLGIYNEHFF.

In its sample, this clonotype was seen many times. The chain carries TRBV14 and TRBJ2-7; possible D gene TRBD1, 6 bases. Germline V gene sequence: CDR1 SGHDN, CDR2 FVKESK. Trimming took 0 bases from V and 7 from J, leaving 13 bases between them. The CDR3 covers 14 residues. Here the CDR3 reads CASSQERTAREQYF. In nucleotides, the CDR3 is TGTGCCAGCAGCCAAGAGAGGACAGCCCGAGAGCAGTACTTC.

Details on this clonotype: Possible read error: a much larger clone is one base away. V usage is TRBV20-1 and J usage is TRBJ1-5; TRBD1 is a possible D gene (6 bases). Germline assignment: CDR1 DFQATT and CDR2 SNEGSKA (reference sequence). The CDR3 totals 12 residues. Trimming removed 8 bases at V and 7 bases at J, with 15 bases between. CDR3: CSTQQGPQPQHF. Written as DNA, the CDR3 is TGCAGTACTCAACAGGGTCCCCAGCCCCAGCATTTT.

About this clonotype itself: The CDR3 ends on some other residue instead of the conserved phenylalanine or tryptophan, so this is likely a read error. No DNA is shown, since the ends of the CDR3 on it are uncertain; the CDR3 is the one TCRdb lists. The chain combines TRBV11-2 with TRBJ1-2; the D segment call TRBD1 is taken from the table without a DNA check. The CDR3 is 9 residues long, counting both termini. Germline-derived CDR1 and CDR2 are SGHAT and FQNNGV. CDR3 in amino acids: CAGRPDRPS.

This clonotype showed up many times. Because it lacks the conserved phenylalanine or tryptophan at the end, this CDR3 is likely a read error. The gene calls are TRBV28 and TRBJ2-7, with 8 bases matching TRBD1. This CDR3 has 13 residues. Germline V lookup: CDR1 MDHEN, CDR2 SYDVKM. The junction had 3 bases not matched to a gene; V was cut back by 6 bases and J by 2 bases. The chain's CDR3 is CASRGQGTYEQYL. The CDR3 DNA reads TGTGCCAGCAGAGGACAGGGAACCTACGAGCAGTACCTC.

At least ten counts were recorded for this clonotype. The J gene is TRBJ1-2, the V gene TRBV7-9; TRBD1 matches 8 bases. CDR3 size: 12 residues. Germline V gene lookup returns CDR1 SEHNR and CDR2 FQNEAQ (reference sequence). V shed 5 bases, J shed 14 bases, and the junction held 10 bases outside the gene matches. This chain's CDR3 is CASSIGQGILTF. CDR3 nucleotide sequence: TGTGCCAGCAGCATTGGACAGGGTATTCTGACCTTC.